Below, 25 T cell receptor beta chains from the same sample are listed, as sequenced in a study of CD8+CD57+ T cells in acquired aplastic anemia. For sequencing, patients were chosen who had shown expansion of CD8+CD57+ cells by flow cytometry. CDR3 and TCR beta VDJ profiling relied on genomic DNA as the template. TCRdb analysed the reads with MiXCR anew, one entry per CDR3 protein. The sample holds about 180,000 distinct CDR3 sequences, about 44% seen once. Material for sequencing was sorted CD4+, CD8+, or CD8+CD57+ T cells (not recorded which) from PBMCs. Receptors were obtained from a human donor with aplastic anemia.

This chain connects TRBV24-1 to TRBJ2-1, with unresolved D. Germline-derived CDR1 and CDR2 are KGHDR and SFDVKD. With 1 base removed from V and 5 bases from J, the gap between germline ends came to 8 bases. The CDR3 extends over 14 amino acids. The CDR3 protein is CATSDLADNNEQFF. DNA of the CDR3: TGTGCCACCAGTGATTTAGCAGATAACAATGAGCAGTTCTTC.

This clonotype was picked up many times. The V and J genes are TRBV27 and TRBJ2-7; D is uncertain. The CDR3 is 14 amino acids. From germline, CDR1 is MNHEY and CDR2 SMNVEV (reference sequence). V was clipped by 3 bases and J by 0 bases, with 9 bases between them. CDR3 in amino acids: CASSLTFSSYEQYF. CDR3 DNA: TGTGCCAGCAGTTTGACGTTTAGCTCCTACGAGCAGTACTTC.

J is TRBJ1-2 and V is TRBV19; D possibly corresponds to TRBD1 (5 bases). Trimming stripped 9 bases from V and 3 bases from J, with 14 bases between. From germline, CDR1 is LNHDA and CDR2 SQIVND (reference sequence). The CDR3 is made up of 13 amino acids. This CDR3 is CASGGGSDYGYTF. CDR3 bases: TGTGCCAGCGGCGGGGGGAGCGACTATGGCTACACCTTC.

V gene TRBV20-1 combines with J gene TRBJ1-6; TRBD1 agrees at 7 bases. Germline lookup yields CDR1 DFQATT and CDR2 SNEGSKA (reference sequence). The CDR3 is 12 residues long. The CDR3 DNA sequence: TGCAGCGCAAGGACAGGAAGCTCACCCCTCCACTTT. The encoded protein is CSARTGSSPLHF.

This clonotype was found many times. The chain employs TRBV6-1 and TRBJ1-2; 9 bases fit TRBD1. The CDR3 is made up of 12 amino acids. J was trimmed by 8 bases and V by 4 bases; bases with no gene match: 2. The germline CDR1 and CDR2 sequences are MNHNS and SASEGT. The CDR3: CASSGTGAGYTF. The CDR3 region has the DNA TGTGCCAGCAGTGGGACAGGGGCCGGCTACACCTTC.

This clonotype was seen ten or more times. The V call is TRBV6-5, the J call TRBJ1-5; D gene uncertain. This CDR3 is 13 amino acids long. Germline V CDR1 and CDR2: MNHEY, SVGAGI. Trimming pared 4 bases from V and 4 bases from J, leaving 8 bases between. In DNA form, the CDR3 reads TGTGCCAGCAGTTCGGAGAGGAATCAGCCCCAGCATTTT. This codes for CASSSERNQPQHF.

The genes are TRBV10-3 and TRBJ1-1; D is ambiguous. The CDR3 is made up of 12 amino acids. V lost 3 bases to trimming and J lost 7 bases, with 9 bases between them. Germline-derived CDR1 and CDR2 are ENHRY and SYGVKD. CDR3 sequence (DNA): TGTGCCATCAGTGATTGGGCTAATGAAGCTTTCTTT. This translates into CAISDWANEAFF.

This clonotype was counted a few times. This chain uses TRBV7-6 with TRBJ2-3, with D possibly being TRBD1 (5 bases). V dropped 8 bases and J dropped 2 bases, with 11 bases sitting between them. The CDR3 consists of 13 residues. Per the germline V gene, CDR1 is SGHVS and CDR2 is FNYEAQ. For the CDR3, the DNA is TGTGCCAGCCTGGGGCCTAACACAGATACGCAGTATTTT. Translation gives CASLGPNTDTQYF.

This clonotype was seen many times. The chain uses TRBV6-1 and TRBJ1-6; D not resolved. The V end lost 9 bases, the J end lost 0 bases, and 6 bases lay between the germline ends. CDR1 is MNHNS and CDR2 is SASEGT in the germline V gene. The CDR3 runs 13 residues. In DNA, the CDR3 is TGTGCCAGTTCAAGCTCCTATAATTCACCCCTCCACTTT. This sequence encodes CASSSSYNSPLHF.

This clonotype was counted ten times or more. V is TRBV9 and J is TRBJ1-6; the D gene is possibly TRBD1 (6 bases). CDR3 size: 13 residues. Germline V gene sequence: CDR1 SGDLS, CDR2 YYNGEE. V was pared by 7 bases and J by 4 bases, with 9 bases between. The chain's CDR3 is CASGTGYNSPLHF. In nucleotides, the CDR3 is TGTGCCAGCGGAACAGGGTATAATTCACCCCTCCACTTT.

With regard to this clonotype: This may stem from a read error, because a much larger clone lies one nucleotide away. This sequence joins TRBV12-3 or TRBV12-4 and TRBJ1-6, with a possible D match to TRBD1 (5 bases). The V end lost 8 bases, the J end lost 11 bases, and 22 bases lay between the germline ends. This CDR3 has 15 residues. CDR3 protein: CASLGGGLGNPPLHF. CDR3 nucleotide sequence: TGTGCCAGCCTAGGCGGGGGTCTAGGGAATCCACCCCTCCACTTT.

With regard to this clonotype: A read error may account for a junction end that differs from germline. The rearrangement joins TRBV19 to TRBJ2-2; TRBD1 matches 9 bases. CDR1 is LNHDA, CDR2 SQIVND, per germline (reference sequence). The CDR3 runs 15 residues. CDR3 in amino acids: CASSLQGARTGGLFF. The CDR3 nucleotides read TGTGCCAGTAGTCTACAGGGGGCGCGAACCGGGGGGCTGTTTTTT.

V usage is TRBV15 and J usage is TRBJ2-7; 8 nucleotides line up with TRBD1. The ends lost 6 bases at V and 4 bases at J; junction bases unmatched: 8. The CDR3 sequence is 14 residues long. The germline V gene has CDR1 LNHNV and CDR2 YYDKDF (reference sequence). Here the CDR3 DNA reads TGTGCCACCAGTCCCGGACAGGGCCCTTACGAGCAGTACTTC. This translates into CATSPGQGPYEQYF.

This clonotype was recorded at least ten times. A read error is possible here, since a much larger clone lies one base away. The rearrangement uses TRBV2 and TRBJ1-5; 7 bases align to TRBD1. The CDR3 runs 15 residues. CDR1 is SNHLY and CDR2 is FYNNEI in the germline V gene. CDR3 DNA sequence: TGTGCCAGCACCCCGGACAGGTTGGGGAATCAGCTCCAGCATTTT. Translated: CASTPDRLGNQLQHF.

CDR3 DNA sequence: TGTGCCAGCAGCTCGAGAGGAGGCGGGGGAGATACGCAGTATTTT. This sequence encodes CASSSRGGGGDTQYF. The chain couples TRBV9 to TRBJ2-3; TRBD2 agrees at 7 bases. The CDR3 has 15 residues. V shed 4 bases and J 5 bases; nucleotides not matched to a gene: 10. Germline values: CDR1 SGDLS, CDR2 YYNGEE. The variable domain in full, completed from reference TRBV9 and TRBJ2-3, reads DSGVTQTPKHLITATGQRVTLRCSPRSGDLSVYWYQQSLDQGLQFLIQYYNGEERAKGNILERFSAQQFPDLHSELNLSSLELGDSALYFCASSSRGGGGDTQYFGPGTRLTVL.

The table lists this clonotype with many counts. This chain links TRBV5-5 with TRBJ1-5, with a possible D match to TRBD1 (5 bases). The ends were cut back, 3 bases at V and 6 bases at J, with 13 bases in the middle. Germline V lookup: CDR1 SGHKS, CDR2 YYEKEE (reference sequence). The CDR3 runs to 14 residues. The CDR3 DNA sequence: TGTGCCAGCAGCTCACGTACGGGGCTTCAGCCCCAGCATTTT. Encoded protein: CASSSRTGLQPQHF.

There are many counts of this clonotype. This chain joins TRBV9 and TRBJ2-3; 9 bases are shared with TRBD1. Germline V gene data show CDR1 as SGDLS and CDR2 as YYNGEE. The trim removed 2 bases at V and 3 bases at J, leaving 4 bases unmatched. This CDR3 has 15 amino acids. As DNA, the CDR3 is TGTGCCAGCAGCGTCGGGACAGGGTGGACAGATACGCAGTATTTT. Translating it yields CASSVGTGWTDTQYF.

The J gene is TRBJ2-7, the V gene TRBV7-2, with D possibly matching TRBD2 (6 bases). V was shortened by 2 bases and J by 3 bases, with 8 bases between the two germline ends. Germline V lookup: CDR1 SGHTA, CDR2 FQGNSA. This CDR3 has 13 residues. CDR3 coding DNA: TGTGCCAGCAGCTTAAGTAGCGGCTACGAGCAGTACTTC. Protein product: CASSLSSGYEQYF.

This clonotype occurred many times. The chain carries TRBV6-1 and TRBJ1-2; no firm D call. V lost 7 bases and J 3 bases, leaving 12 bases between the germline ends. CDR3 length: 13 amino acids. In germline, CDR1 is MNHNS, CDR2 SASEGT. The CDR3 sequence: CASKEEADYGYTF. DNA of the CDR3: TGTGCCAGCAAGGAGGAGGCGGACTATGGCTACACCTTC.

The chain links TRBV27 to TRBJ2-2, with unresolved D. Looked up from germline, CDR1 is MNHEY and CDR2 is SMNVEV (reference sequence). V was shortened by 10 bases and J by 3 bases, with 9 bases between the two germline ends. The CDR3 runs 12 residues. The CDR3 spells CATARDTGELFF. The CDR3 DNA is TGTGCCACCGCCCGGGACACCGGGGAGCTGTTTTTT.

The table lists this clonotype with many counts. The V gene is TRBV20-1, the J gene TRBJ2-3; D perhaps matches TRBD2 (6 bases). V shed 3 bases and J shed 0 bases, with 13 bases lying between them. The germline gives CDR1 DFQATT, CDR2 SNEGSKA (reference sequence). CDR3 length: 15 residues. CDR3 loop: CSARGGSVSTDTQYF. The DNA of the CDR3 is TGCAGTGCTAGGGGGGGTAGCGTAAGCACAGATACGCAGTATTTT.

The J gene is TRBJ1-3, the V gene TRBV7-8; TRBD1 matches 7 bases. Trimming removed 5 bases from V and 3 bases from J; junction bases left unmatched: 1. Per the germline V gene, CDR1 is SGHVS and CDR2 is FQNEAQ. The CDR3 is made up of 13 amino acids. The CDR3 DNA sequence: TGTGCCAGCAGCGACAGGGTTGGAAACACCATATATTTT. Amino acids: CASSDRVGNTIYF.

J is TRBJ1-3 and V is TRBV7-6; TRBD1 might be the D (5 bases). This CDR3 region has 14 residues. Trimming took off 0 bases at V and 3 bases at J, with 6 bases between the two ends. The germline V gene encodes CDR1 SGHVS and CDR2 FNYEAQ. The CDR3 loop is CASSLAGVGNTIYF. CDR3 in DNA: TGTGCCAGCAGCTTAGCAGGGGTTGGAAACACCATATATTTT.

The rearrangement links TRBV24-1 to TRBJ1-2; 10 bases match TRBD1. The germline V gene has CDR1 KGHDR and CDR2 SFDVKD. Trimming took 0 bases from V and 4 from J; bases not matched to a gene: 4. CDR3 length: 16 residues. The CDR3 loop reads CATSDLNDRGLYGYTF. CDR3 DNA: TGTGCCACCAGTGATTTGAACGACAGGGGGCTCTATGGCTACACCTTC.

This clonotype was counted ten times or more. The chain uses TRBV24-1 and TRBJ1-1; TRBD1 agrees at 7 bases. The CDR3 consists of 14 residues. The trim removed 8 bases at V and 1 base at J, leaving 6 bases unmatched. Germline assignment: CDR1 KGHDR and CDR2 SFDVKD. The CDR3 DNA reads as TGTGCCACCAAGGAGTCAGGGGGGAACACTGAAGCTTTCTTT. This sequence encodes CATKESGGNTEAFF.